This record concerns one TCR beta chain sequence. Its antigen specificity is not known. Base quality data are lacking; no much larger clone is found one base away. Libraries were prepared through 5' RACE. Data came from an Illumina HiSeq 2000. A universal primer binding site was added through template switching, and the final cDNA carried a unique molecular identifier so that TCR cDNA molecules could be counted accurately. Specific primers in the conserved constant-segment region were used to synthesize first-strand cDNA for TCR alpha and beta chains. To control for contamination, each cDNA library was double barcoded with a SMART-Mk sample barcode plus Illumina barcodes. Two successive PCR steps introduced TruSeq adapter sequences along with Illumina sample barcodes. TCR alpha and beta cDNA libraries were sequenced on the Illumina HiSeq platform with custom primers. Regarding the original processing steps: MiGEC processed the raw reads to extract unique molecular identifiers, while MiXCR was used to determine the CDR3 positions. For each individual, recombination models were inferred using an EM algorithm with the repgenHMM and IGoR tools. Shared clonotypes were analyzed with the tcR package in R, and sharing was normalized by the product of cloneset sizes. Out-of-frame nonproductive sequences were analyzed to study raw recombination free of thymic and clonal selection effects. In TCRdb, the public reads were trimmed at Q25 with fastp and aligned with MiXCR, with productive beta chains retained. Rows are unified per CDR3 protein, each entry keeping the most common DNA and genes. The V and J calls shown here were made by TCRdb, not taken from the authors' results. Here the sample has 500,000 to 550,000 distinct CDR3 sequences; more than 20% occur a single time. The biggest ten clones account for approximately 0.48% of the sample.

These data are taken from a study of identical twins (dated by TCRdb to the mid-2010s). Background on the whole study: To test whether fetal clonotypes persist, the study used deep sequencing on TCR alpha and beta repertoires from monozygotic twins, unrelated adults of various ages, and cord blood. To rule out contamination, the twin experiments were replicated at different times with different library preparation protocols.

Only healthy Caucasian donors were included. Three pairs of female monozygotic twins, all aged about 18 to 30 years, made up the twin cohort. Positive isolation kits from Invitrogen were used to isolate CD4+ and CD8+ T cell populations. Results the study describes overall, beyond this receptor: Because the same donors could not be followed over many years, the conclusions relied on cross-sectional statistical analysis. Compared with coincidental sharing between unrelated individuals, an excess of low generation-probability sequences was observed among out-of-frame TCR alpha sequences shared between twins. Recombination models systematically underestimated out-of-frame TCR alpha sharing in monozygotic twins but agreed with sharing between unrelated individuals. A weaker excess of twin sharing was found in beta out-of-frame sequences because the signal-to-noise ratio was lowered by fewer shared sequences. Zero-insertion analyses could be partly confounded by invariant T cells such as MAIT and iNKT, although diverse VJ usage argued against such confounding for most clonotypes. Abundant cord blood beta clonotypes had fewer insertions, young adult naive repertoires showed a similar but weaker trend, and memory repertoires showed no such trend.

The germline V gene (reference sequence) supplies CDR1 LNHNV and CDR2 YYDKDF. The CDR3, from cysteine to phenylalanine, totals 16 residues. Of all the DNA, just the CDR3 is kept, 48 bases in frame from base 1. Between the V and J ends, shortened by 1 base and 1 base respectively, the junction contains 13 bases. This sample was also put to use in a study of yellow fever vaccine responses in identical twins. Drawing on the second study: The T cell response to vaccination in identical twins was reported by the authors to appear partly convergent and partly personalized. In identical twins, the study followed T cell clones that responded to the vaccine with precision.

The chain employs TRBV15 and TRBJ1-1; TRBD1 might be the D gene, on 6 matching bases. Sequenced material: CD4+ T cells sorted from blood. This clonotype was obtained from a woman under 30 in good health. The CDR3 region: CATSRALGAGNTEAFF. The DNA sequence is TGTGCCACCAGCAGAGCCCTGGGGGCGGGGAACACTGAAGCTTTCTTT.